Included here is one T cell receptor beta chain sequence, with context. This record belongs to a study of blood T cell repertoires in COVID-19. For the study at large: Sites in the United States, Italy and Spain provided acute and convalescent COVID-19 samples. T cells, B-cell-depleted T cells, or PBMCs provided the cDNA or gDNA that served as material.

Per the original methods: From reference gene primer amplification, estimates of nucleated cell counts were derived. Generated by immunoSEQ multiplex PCR, the TCRdb table keeps only in-frame clones and is missing some. That table is the source of V, J and clone size, and D and trimming were worked out from the DNA. The sample carries 90,000 to 110,000 clones, over 75% recorded once. CDR3 size: 17 residues. The sequence came from a woman between 50 and 59 years old with acute or convalescent COVID-19. The rearrangement joins TRBV1 to TRBJ1-2; no check of the table's D call, TRBD1, against the DNA was made. TRBV1 is described as a pseudogene. Material for sequencing was peripheral blood. Here the CDR3 DNA reads TGCACCAGCAGCCAAGGTTCCGGGACAGGGGGCGCGGATGGCTACACCTTC. This codes for CTSSQGSGTGGADGYTF.